Given below is one TCR beta chain in context. Its antigen remains unidentified. No per-base quality is available; no much larger clone lies one base away. The data stem from a study of memory CD4+ T cells and cytomegalovirus serostatus (dated by TCRdb to between 2018 and 2021). The study in broad terms: The 33 healthy Belgian adults in the cohort included 9 who were CMV seropositive and 24 who were CMV seronegative. The study sequenced CD4+ memory TCRbeta repertoires of a Belgian cohort with known cytomegalovirus serostatus to replicate a published TCR-based CMV serostatus classifier.

CDR1 SGHAT and CDR2 FQNNGV were looked up in the germline V gene. V is pared back by 5 bases and J by 1 base, with 9 bases lying between the germline termini. Inclusive of the bounding cysteine and phenylalanine, the CDR3 is 13 residues long. Only the CDR3 region is kept as DNA, spanning 39 bases read in frame from base 1. Paper-wide results and their limitations: For CMV serostatus prediction, a median bootstrapped AUC of 0.95 was reached with the original framework, and a median bootstrapped AUC of approximately 0.89 was reached with a US-trained random forest. Unlike the original study, which covered naive and memory CD4+ and CD8+ populations, the Belgian study sequenced only CD4+CD45RO+ memory cells. On the Belgian cohort, the classifier built on the original framework reached a median bootstrapped AUC of about 0.95, with a 95% CI of 0.76-1.00. The results were interpreted as suggesting that the CMV-associated TCR signature is mostly present in the CD4+ memory repertoire. Among the 164 previously reported CMV-associated TCRbeta sequences, 67 showed up in the CD4+ memory repertoires, with each one found in between one and five individuals.

The Quick-DNA Microprep Kit was used to extract genomic DNA from the sorted cells. Amplification of TCRbeta DNA was done with the immunoSEQ hsTCRbeta kit, following the protocol from the manufacturer. TCRbeta libraries were sequenced on an Illumina MiSeq instrument. As for how the authors treated the data: After out-of-frame sequences were removed, some 2.1 million distinct TCRbeta sequences remained, averaging about 67,000 per individual. Each individual was scored according to the count of 164 previously reported CMV-associated TCRbeta sequences and the total productive distinct TCRbeta count. A beta-binomial model was reimplemented in Python, and random forests from scikit-learn, run with default parameters, were trained on data from the US cohort. Classifier performance on the Belgian cohort was summarized as median AUC with percentile confidence intervals over 10,000 bootstrap iterations. TCRdb's version of the immuneACCESS table is confined to in-frame rearrangements and falls short of the full clone set. An unresolved V gene accounts for under half of the shortfall where checked; the remainder is of unknown origin. V and J calls and clone size follow that table, whereas D and trimming were derived from the DNA. This sample is represented by about 82,000 clones; approximately 80% of them were singletons. Of the sample, around 0.73% falls within the top ten clones.

A FACSAria II was used to sort memory CD4+ T cells, defined as single viable CD3+CD4+CD8-CD45RO+ cells. CMV serostatus was determined with a Roche Elecsys assay detecting serum IgG against CMV pp150, pp28, p38 and p52. After thawing, total CD4+ T cells were enriched by positive selection with CD4 magnetic microbeads. The samples came from a different study that was designed specifically to examine the CD4+ T cell memory repertoire. Peripheral blood mononuclear cells were isolated and cryopreserved following standard operating procedures; serum was stored at -80 °C. Staining used CD3-PerCP (BW264/56), CD4-APC (RPA-T4), CD45RO-PE (UCHT1) and CD8-Pacific Orange (3B5) antibodies, with Sytox blue excluding non-viable cells.

The sequence is built from TRBV11-2 and TRBJ2-7; the D gene lacks a confident call. Sample: memory CD4+ T cells from blood. This receptor was obtained from an adult in good health and CMV-seronegative. The CDR3 region has the sequence CASSPGLSYEQYF. The DNA sequence is given as TGTGCCAGCAGCCCCGGGTTATCCTACGAGCAGTACTTC.